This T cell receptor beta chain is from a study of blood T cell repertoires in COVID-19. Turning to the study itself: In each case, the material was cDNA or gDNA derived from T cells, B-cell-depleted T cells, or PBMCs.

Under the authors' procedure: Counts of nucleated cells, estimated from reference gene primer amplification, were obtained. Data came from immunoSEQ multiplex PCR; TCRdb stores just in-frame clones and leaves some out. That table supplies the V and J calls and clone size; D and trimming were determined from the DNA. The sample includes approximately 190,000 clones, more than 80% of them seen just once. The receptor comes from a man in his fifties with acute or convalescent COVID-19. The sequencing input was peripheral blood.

CDR3 in amino acids: CASSSGQGVTDTQYF. CDR3 nucleotides: TGTGCCAGCAGTTCAGGACAGGGGGTCACAGATACGCAGTATTTT. The J gene is TRBJ2-3, the V gene TRBV28, with 10 positions matching TRBD1. The CDR3 covers 15 residues. The V gene's germline CDR1 is MDHEN and CDR2 SYDVKM. V trimming: 4 bases; J trimming: 2 bases; junction bases outside the gene matches: 3.